The T cell receptor (beta chain) under discussion was sequenced for a study of cytomegalovirus exposure and HLA in healthy donors. Study summary: Among the roughly 400 genotyped donors, approximately 80% were placed in the Caucasian-associated ancestry cluster. Study results and limitations: Specificity of a few CMV-associated chains for CMV antigens was verified in vitro. On later analysis, the bulk of CMV-associated TCR beta chains appeared to be HLA-restricted. According to an earlier analysis, most TCR beta V segments yielded productive rearrangements about 87% or about 30% of the time.

The CDR3 extends over 13 amino acids. Germline CDR1 reads SGHNT; CDR2 reads YENEEA. V lost 0 bases and J lost 3, with 6 bases in between. Researchers ran the PCR with 60 Vbeta and 13 Jbeta primers. Method: immunoSEQ multiplex PCR; TCRdb's copy keeps in-frame clones and lacks some. Seen here are more than 110,000 clones, about four fifths observed once, and the top ten hold roughly 1.2%. This clone has just one count. Its specificity is unknown. V gene TRBV11-3 combines with J gene TRBJ2-7; a possible D gene is TRBD2 (6 bases). This clonotype was obtained from a male donor in good health and CMV-seropositive. The sample taken for sequencing was PBMCs. The CDR3 sequence: CASSLDSGYEQYF. CDR3 bases: TGTGCCAGCAGCTTAGATAGCGGCTACGAGCAGTACTTC. The full variable domain, with the rest looked up from reference TRBV11-3 and TRBJ2-7, is EAGVVQSPRYKIIEKKQPVAFWCNPISGHNTLYWYLQNLGQGPELLIRYENEEAVDDSQLPKDRFSAERLKGVDSTLKIQPAELGDSAVYLCASSLDSGYEQYFGPGTRLTVT.